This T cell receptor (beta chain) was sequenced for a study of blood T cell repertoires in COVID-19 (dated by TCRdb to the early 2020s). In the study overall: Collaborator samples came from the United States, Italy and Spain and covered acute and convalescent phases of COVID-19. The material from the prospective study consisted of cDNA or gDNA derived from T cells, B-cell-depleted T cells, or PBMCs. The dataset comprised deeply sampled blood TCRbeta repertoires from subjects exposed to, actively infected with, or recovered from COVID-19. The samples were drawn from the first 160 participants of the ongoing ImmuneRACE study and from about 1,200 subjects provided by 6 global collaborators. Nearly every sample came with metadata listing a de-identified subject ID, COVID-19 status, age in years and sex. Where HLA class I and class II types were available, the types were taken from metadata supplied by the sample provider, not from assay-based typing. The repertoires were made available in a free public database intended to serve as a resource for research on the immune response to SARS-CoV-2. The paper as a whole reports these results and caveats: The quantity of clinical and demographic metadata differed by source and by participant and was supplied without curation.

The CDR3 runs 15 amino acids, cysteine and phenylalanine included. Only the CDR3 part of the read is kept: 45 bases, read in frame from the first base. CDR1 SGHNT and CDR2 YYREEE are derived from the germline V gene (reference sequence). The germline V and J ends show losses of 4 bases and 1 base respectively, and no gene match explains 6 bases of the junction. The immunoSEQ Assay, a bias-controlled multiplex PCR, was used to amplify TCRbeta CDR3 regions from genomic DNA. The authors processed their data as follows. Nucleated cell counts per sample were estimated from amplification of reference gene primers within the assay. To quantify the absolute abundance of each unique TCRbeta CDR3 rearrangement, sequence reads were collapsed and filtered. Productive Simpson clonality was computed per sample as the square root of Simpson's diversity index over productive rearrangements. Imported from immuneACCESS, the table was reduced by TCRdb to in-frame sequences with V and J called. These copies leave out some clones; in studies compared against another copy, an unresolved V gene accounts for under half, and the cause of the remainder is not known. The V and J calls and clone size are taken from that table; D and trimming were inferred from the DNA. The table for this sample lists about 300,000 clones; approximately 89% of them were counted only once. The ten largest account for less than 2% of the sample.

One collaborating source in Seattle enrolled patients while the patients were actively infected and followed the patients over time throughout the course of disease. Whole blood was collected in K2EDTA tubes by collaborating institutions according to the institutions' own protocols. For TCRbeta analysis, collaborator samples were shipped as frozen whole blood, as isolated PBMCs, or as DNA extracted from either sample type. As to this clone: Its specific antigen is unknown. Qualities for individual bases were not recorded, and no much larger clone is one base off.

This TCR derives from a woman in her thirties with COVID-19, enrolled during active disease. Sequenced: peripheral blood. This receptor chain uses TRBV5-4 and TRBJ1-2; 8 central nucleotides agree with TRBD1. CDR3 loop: CASSPGGLGNYGYTF. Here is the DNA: TGTGCCAGCAGCCCAGGGGGCTTGGGTAACTATGGCTACACCTTC. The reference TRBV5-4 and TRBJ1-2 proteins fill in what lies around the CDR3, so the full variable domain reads ETGVTQSPTHLIKTRGQQVTLRCSSQSGHNTVSWYQQALGQGPQFIFQYYREEENGRGNFPPRFSGLQFPNYSSELNVNALELDDSALYLCASSPGGLGNYGYTFGSGTRLTVV.